The entry below describes one TCR beta chain. This entry is derived from a study of blood T cell repertoires in COVID-19. About the research overall: Sample material is recorded as cDNA or gDNA derived from T cells, B-cell-depleted T cells, or PBMCs.

Original processing notes: Scientists estimated how many nucleated cells there were by amplifying reference gene primers. Assay: immunoSEQ multiplex PCR; the TCRdb copy retains only in-frame clones and omits some. The V and J calls and clone size come from that table; D and trimming were worked out from the DNA. The sample yields about 200,000 clones, around four fifths seen once. The CDR3 is 14 amino acids. V shed 6 bases and J 5 bases; nucleotides not matched to a gene: 9. The germline V gene has CDR1 MNHEY and CDR2 SVGAGI. The sequence was obtained from a human donor with acute or convalescent COVID-19. The donor label of this sample is uncertain. This rearrangement joins TRBV6-5 to TRBJ2-5; 7 bases align to TRBD2. Sequenced input: peripheral blood. CDR3 amino acids: CASRTSARGETQYF. CDR3 DNA sequence: TGTGCCAGCAGAACTAGCGCCCGAGGGGAGACCCAGTACTTC.